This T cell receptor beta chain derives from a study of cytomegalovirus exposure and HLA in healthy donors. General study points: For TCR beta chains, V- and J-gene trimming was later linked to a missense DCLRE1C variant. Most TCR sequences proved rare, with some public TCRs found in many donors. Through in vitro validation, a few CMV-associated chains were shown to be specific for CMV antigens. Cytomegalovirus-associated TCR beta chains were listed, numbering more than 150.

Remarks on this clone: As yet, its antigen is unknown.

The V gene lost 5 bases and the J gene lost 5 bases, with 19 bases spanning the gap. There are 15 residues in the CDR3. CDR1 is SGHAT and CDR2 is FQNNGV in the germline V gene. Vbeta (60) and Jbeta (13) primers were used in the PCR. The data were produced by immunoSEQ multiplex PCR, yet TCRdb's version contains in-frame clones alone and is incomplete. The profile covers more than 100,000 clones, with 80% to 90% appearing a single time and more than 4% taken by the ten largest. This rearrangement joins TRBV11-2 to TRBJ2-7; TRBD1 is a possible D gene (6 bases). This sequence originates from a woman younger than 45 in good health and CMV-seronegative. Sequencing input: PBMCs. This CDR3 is CASSNPRRRTDEQYF. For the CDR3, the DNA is TGTGCCAGCAGCAACCCCCGGCGAAGGACAGACGAGCAGTACTTC.